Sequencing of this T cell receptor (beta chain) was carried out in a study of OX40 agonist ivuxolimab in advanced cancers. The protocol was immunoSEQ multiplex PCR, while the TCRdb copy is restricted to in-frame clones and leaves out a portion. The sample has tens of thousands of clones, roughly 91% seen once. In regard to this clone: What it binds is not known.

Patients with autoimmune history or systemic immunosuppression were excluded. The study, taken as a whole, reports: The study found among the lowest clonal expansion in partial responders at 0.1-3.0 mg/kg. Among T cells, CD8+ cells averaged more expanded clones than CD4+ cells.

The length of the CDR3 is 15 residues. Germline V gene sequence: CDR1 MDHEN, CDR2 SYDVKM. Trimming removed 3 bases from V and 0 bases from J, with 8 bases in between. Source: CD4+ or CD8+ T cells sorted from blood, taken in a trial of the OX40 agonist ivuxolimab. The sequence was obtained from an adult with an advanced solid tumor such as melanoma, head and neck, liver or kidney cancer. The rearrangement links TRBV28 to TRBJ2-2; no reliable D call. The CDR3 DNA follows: TGTGCCAGCAGTTTGGTAAACTCGAACACCGGGGAGCTGTTTTTT. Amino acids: CASSLVNSNTGELFF.